Below are 24 T cell receptor beta chains sequenced from a single sample in a study of cytomegalovirus exposure and HLA in healthy donors. PCR used 60 Vbeta primers and 13 Jbeta primers. TCRdb's table, derived via immunoSEQ multiplex PCR, lists solely in-frame clones and lacks some. The sample includes approximately 86,000 clones, 85% seen only once; the top ten take about 7.7%. Sequenced material: PBMCs. Receptors were obtained from a man aged 40-49 years in good health and CMV-seropositive.

This clone was found once. The chain links TRBV5-5 to TRBJ1-2; D is possibly TRBD1 (5 bases). The CDR3 covers 11 residues. The germline V and J ends were trimmed by 4 bases and 10 bases, with 11 bases remaining between them. The germline V gene encodes CDR1 SGHKS and CDR2 YYEKEE (reference sequence). CDR3 sequence: CASSLWGDYTF. In DNA form, the CDR3 reads TGTGCCAGCAGCCTATGGGGGGACTACACCTTC.

This chain joins TRBV11-2 and TRBJ2-2; a possible D gene is TRBD2 (5 bases). The germline gives CDR1 SGHAT, CDR2 FQNNGV. This CDR3 has 14 residues. The V and J ends lost 1 base and 4 bases respectively, with 7 bases between them. The CDR3 is CASSLGGVTGELFF. In DNA, the CDR3 is TGTGCCAGCAGCTTAGGGGGAGTCACCGGGGAGCTGTTTTTT.

This clone was recorded only once. The chain employs TRBV5-8 and TRBJ2-3; TRBD2 agrees at 11 bases. Trimming cost V 0 bases and J 6 bases; bases outside gene matches: 6. CDR3 length equals 16 residues. Germline V gene data show CDR1 as SGHTS and CDR2 as YDEGEE. The CDR3, as DNA: TGTGCCAGCAGCTTGGCCTTACTAGCGGGAGTGGATACGCAGTATTTT. It specifies CASSLALLAGVDTQYF.

The V call is TRBV9, the J call TRBJ2-2; TRBD2 agrees at 7 bases. Unmatched junction bases numbered 19, after V lost 2 bases and J lost 6 bases. Germline loops: CDR1 SGDLS, CDR2 YYNGEE. This CDR3 comprises 19 residues. The chain's CDR3 is CASSVEPGLGRSSPGELFF. Written as DNA, the CDR3 is TGTGCCAGCAGCGTCGAACCTGGACTAGGACGCTCCTCTCCCGGGGAGCTGTTTTTT.

This chain links TRBV9 with TRBJ2-1; 9 positions agree with TRBD2. CDR1 is SGDLS and CDR2 is YYNGEE in the germline V gene. V lost 1 base, J lost 5 bases, and 7 bases stayed unmatched. The CDR3 length is 16 residues. DNA for the CDR3: TGTGCCAGCAGCGTATTGGCGGGAGGGGGGAACAATGAGCAGTTCTTC. Its protein product is CASSVLAGGGNNEQFF. The variable domain in full, completed from reference TRBV9 and TRBJ2-1, reads DSGVTQTPKHLITATGQRVTLRCSPRSGDLSVYWYQQSLDQGLQFLIQYYNGEERAKGNILERFSAQQFPDLHSELNLSSLELGDSALYFCASSVLAGGGNNEQFFGPGTRLTVL.

CDR3: CASGGQGINTGELFF. As DNA, the CDR3 is TGTGCCAGCGGGGGACAGGGGATTAACACCGGGGAGCTGTTTTTT. The rearrangement uses TRBV27 and TRBJ2-2; the match to TRBD1 covers 10 bases. The V gene's germline CDR1 is MNHEY and CDR2 SMNVEV (reference sequence). The CDR3 contains 15 residues. The V segment lost 8 bases and the J segment 2 bases; nucleotides outside the gene matches: 5.

This chain's CDR3 is CASSVELNTEAFF. The CDR3 DNA is TGTGCCAGCAGCGTAGAGCTGAACACTGAAGCTTTCTTT. This rearrangement joins TRBV9 to TRBJ1-1, with unresolved D. CDR3 length: 13 amino acids. The ends were cut back, 0 bases at V and 0 bases at J, with 3 bases in the middle. CDR1 is SGDLS, CDR2 YYNGEE, per germline.

The rearrangement links TRBV19 to TRBJ2-7, with a possible D match to TRBD2 (6 bases). This CDR3 contains 14 residues. The ends were cut back, 3 bases at V and 5 bases at J, with 14 bases in the middle. Germline loops: CDR1 LNHDA, CDR2 SQIVND (reference sequence). The CDR3 region is CASSIPGSWNEQYF. CDR3 DNA sequence: TGTGCCAGTAGTATTCCCGGGAGTTGGAACGAGCAGTACTTC. The variable domain in full, completed from reference TRBV19 and TRBJ2-7, reads DGGITQSPKYLFRKEGQNVTLSCEQNLNHDAMYWYRQDPGQGLRLIYYSQIVNDFQKGDIAEGYSVSREKKESFPLTVTSAQKNPTAFYLCASSIPGSWNEQYFGPGTRLTVT.

The genes are TRBV19 and TRBJ2-1, with D possibly TRBD2 on 6 matching bases. V was cut by 6 bases and J by 6 bases, with 9 bases left in between. The CDR3 is 12 amino acids. Germline loops: CDR1 LNHDA, CDR2 SQIVND (reference sequence). The CDR3 is CASSPGGNEQFF. In DNA, the CDR3 is TGTGCCAGTAGCCCCGGGGGCAATGAGCAGTTCTTC.

V usage is TRBV19 and J usage is TRBJ2-2, with 7 bases matching TRBD1. The CDR3 contains 13 residues. Losses at the gene ends were 7 bases for V and 3 bases for J; bases not matched to a gene: 2. Germline assignment: CDR1 LNHDA and CDR2 SQIVND (reference sequence). CDR3 nucleotides: TGTGCCAGTAACACAGGGGACACCGGGGAGCTGTTTTTT. It yields the protein CASNTGDTGELFF.

V is TRBV10-3 and J is TRBJ2-3, with a weak D call TRBD2 (6 bases). Trimming left V 4 bases short and J 0 bases short, with 14 bases between. Per germline, CDR1 ENHRY and CDR2 SYGVKD. The length of the CDR3 is 16 residues. The CDR3 coding sequence is TGTGCCATCAGTGCCCCCGGGACTTCTAGCACAGATACGCAGTATTTT. This translates into CAISAPGTSSTDTQYF.

The rearrangement uses TRBV2 and TRBJ1-5; D is undetermined. The CDR3 is made up of 15 amino acids. Trimming cost V 6 bases and J 0 bases, with 12 bases left between them. Germline V CDR1 and CDR2: SNHLY, FYNNEI. The CDR3 DNA is TGTGCCAGCAGCCTAGCTGGATATAGCAATCAGCCCCAGCATTTT. This sequence encodes CASSLAGYSNQPQHF. The variable domain in full, completed from reference TRBV2 and TRBJ1-5, reads EPEVTQTPSHQVTQMGQEVILRCVPISNHLYFYWYRQILGQKVEFLVSFYNNEISEKSEIFDDQFSVERPDGSNFTLKIRSTKLEDSAMYFCASSLAGYSNQPQHFGDGTRLSIL.

This chain links TRBV5-1 with TRBJ2-2; D unclear. Looked up from germline, CDR1 is SGHRS and CDR2 is YFSETQ. This CDR3 has 14 residues. The V gene lost 4 bases and the J gene lost 6 bases, with 13 bases spanning the gap. CDR3 sequence: CASSPPASPGELFF. CDR3 DNA: TGCGCCAGCAGCCCCCCCGCCAGTCCCGGGGAGCTGTTTTTT.

This chain joins TRBV9 and TRBJ2-2; the match to TRBD1 covers 7 bases. V trimming: 4 bases; J trimming: 7 bases; junction bases outside the gene matches: 4. Germline V gives CDR1 SGDLS, CDR2 YYNGEE. The length of the CDR3 is 13 residues. CDR3 loop: CASSRRGSGELFF. In nucleotides, the CDR3 is TGTGCCAGCAGCCGCAGGGGGAGCGGGGAGCTGTTTTTT.

The V call is TRBV7-8, the J call TRBJ1-4; tentative D call: TRBD1 (5 bases). The V end lost 1 base, the J end lost 10 bases, and 16 bases lay between the germline ends. The CDR3 runs to 15 residues. The germline CDR1 and CDR2 sequences are SGHVS and FQNEAQ. CDR3 nucleotide sequence: TGTGCCAGCAGCTTAGGAAGCCAGGGATTGAGAAAACTGTTTTTT. This codes for CASSLGSQGLRKLFF.

This clone occurred a few times. The CDR3 bases are TGTGCCAGTAGTCAACAGGGATCCGTTCTCTCTGGGGCCAACGTCCTGACTTTC. Its translation is CASSQQGSVLSGANVLTF. The chain couples TRBV19 to TRBJ2-6, with a possible D match to TRBD1 (6 bases). CDR3 size: 18 residues. CDR1 and CDR2 (germline): LNHDA, SQIVND (reference sequence). With 5 bases removed from V and 0 bases from J, the gap between germline ends came to 17 bases.

This clone appeared once. V usage is TRBV9 and J usage is TRBJ1-2; D gene ambiguous. Germline V gives CDR1 SGDLS, CDR2 YYNGEE. V lost 4 bases and J 2 bases, leaving 9 bases between the germline ends. CDR3 length equals 13 residues. CDR3 protein: CASSPLRNYGYTF. The CDR3 nucleotides are TGTGCCAGCAGCCCCCTTCGGAACTATGGCTACACCTTC.

The chain recombines TRBV28 with TRBJ2-7, with TRBD1 as a possible D gene (6 bases). The CDR3 has 16 residues. CDR1 is MDHEN, CDR2 SYDVKM, per germline. V was trimmed by 3 bases and J by 4 bases, leaving 19 bases between them. DNA for the CDR3: TGTGCCAGCAGTTTTACACCACCCAGGGGTGGGTACGAGCAGTACTTC. This gives the protein CASSFTPPRGGYEQYF.

This clone showed up just a few times. The rearrangement uses TRBV6-6 and TRBJ2-3, with D possibly TRBD2 on 6 matching bases. The V and J ends lost 5 bases and 6 bases respectively, with 12 bases between them. The CDR3 has 13 residues. Germline lookup yields CDR1 MNHNY and CDR2 SVGAGI (reference sequence). CDR3: CASSQPREDTQYF. The DNA for the CDR3 is TGTGCCAGCAGTCAACCACGGGAGGATACGCAGTATTTT.

The chain joins TRBV20-1 to TRBJ2-5, with D tentatively TRBD2 (6 bases). Germline-derived CDR1 and CDR2 are DFQATT and SNEGSKA (reference sequence). V lost 6 bases and J 10 bases, leaving 12 bases between the germline ends. This CDR3 has 10 amino acids. The CDR3 DNA is TGCAGTGCAAACCCGGGAGTCCAGTACTTC. It translates to CSANPGVQYF.

Worth noting for this clone: This sample also contains other DNA sequences that code for the same CDR3. The J gene is TRBJ2-5, the V gene TRBV11-3; no firm D call. The CDR3 consists of 11 residues. The V and J ends lost 3 bases and 5 bases respectively, with 4 bases between them. The germline V gene encodes CDR1 SGHNT and CDR2 YENEEA. CDR3 in DNA: TGTGCCAGCAGCTTTCGGGAGACCCAGTACTTC. Translating it yields CASSFRETQYF.

The genes are TRBV25-1 and TRBJ1-3, with 10 bases lining up with TRBD1. Germline V lookup: CDR1 MGHDK, CDR2 SYGVNS. The CDR3 runs 13 residues. V shed 2 bases and J 14 bases; nucleotides not matched to a gene: 6. The CDR3 DNA follows: TGTGCCAGCAGTGAAAGGGGGACAGGGGCCCTATATTTT. Residues: CASSERGTGALYF.

In regard to this clone: A junction end diverges from the germline sequence, so it may reflect a read error. The chain links TRBV5-1 to TRBJ2-5, with 7 nucleotides matching TRBD2. The J call may be incorrect, as the DNA end agrees better with TRBJ2-7. The CDR3 runs to 14 residues. Germline CDR1 is SGHRS and CDR2 is YFSETQ. CDR3 coding DNA: TGCGCCAGCAGTTCCTGGGAGGGCTCCCACGAGCAGTACTTC. As protein: CASSSWEGSHEQYF.

The chain employs TRBV7-3 and TRBJ1-2; 9 nucleotides line up with TRBD1. This CDR3 has 14 amino acids. Germline V gene sequence: CDR1 SGHTA, CDR2 FQGTGA. Losses at the gene ends were 5 bases for V and 2 bases for J; bases not matched to a gene: 3. CDR3 coding DNA: TGTGCCAGCAGCCCGGGACAGGGAAACTATGGCTACACCTTC. Translating gives CASSPGQGNYGYTF.